This T cell receptor beta chain was documented in a study of blood T cell repertoires in COVID-19 (dated by TCRdb to the early 2020s). Regarding the study in general: Samples from collaborators originated in the United States, Italy and Spain and spanned both the acute and convalescent phases of COVID-19. The prospective study material was composed of cDNA or gDNA derived from T cells, B-cell-depleted T cells, or PBMCs. The dataset comprised deeply sampled blood TCRbeta repertoires from subjects exposed to, actively infected with, or recovered from COVID-19. A freely available public database, intended as a resource for researchers studying the immune response to SARS-CoV-2, is where the repertoires were released. Samples came from the ongoing ImmuneRACE study (first 160 participants) plus 1,254 subjects from 6 global collaborators. A de-identified subject ID, COVID-19 status, age in years and sex were almost always included in the sample metadata. Where available, HLA class I and class II types were obtained from metadata supplied by the sample provider rather than from assay-based typing.

Study-wide findings and limitations: How much clinical and demographic metadata was included differed by source and by participant, and the metadata was provided uncurated.

The immunoSEQ Assay, a bias-controlled multiplex PCR, was used to amplify TCRbeta CDR3 regions from genomic DNA. As for the original processing: Nucleated cell counts per sample were estimated from amplification of reference gene primers within the assay. To quantify the absolute abundance of each unique TCRbeta CDR3 rearrangement, sequence reads were collapsed and filtered. For each sample, productive Simpson clonality was calculated as the square root of Simpson's diversity index over productive rearrangements. This immuneACCESS table, as held by TCRdb, lists in-frame sequences with V and J called but not all clones. Of the missing ones, under half trace to an unresolved V gene in checked studies; the others have no known cause. That table gives V, J and clone size, and the DNA gave D and trimming. The sample records under 300,000 clones, around 87% of which are singletons. Of the sample, around 1.6% is held by the ten largest clones.

Participants in the prospective study were aged 18 to 89 years, lived in over 20 United States geographic areas, and enrolled through a virtual design. In the prospective study, cohorts were assigned on the basis of participant-reported clinical history obtained from a screening survey and a study questionnaire. Recovered participants in ImmuneRACE Cohort 3 were defined as having two consecutive negative NP/OP PCR tests, clearance from a healthcare professional, or resolution of symptoms. In the prospective study, mobile phlebotomists collected whole blood, serum and a nasopharyngeal or oropharyngeal swab from each participant. Over an approximately 2-month period, participants in the prospective study had the option of providing additional blood draws and questionnaires. Before DNA extraction, prospective study blood samples were shipped either frozen or at room temperature. Comments on this clone: This receptor's antigen is unknown. The input lacks base qualities; no much larger clone sits a single base away.

The clonotype was recovered from a woman aged 45-65 years who had recovered from COVID-19. Sequences were obtained from PBMCs or T cells enriched from blood (not recorded which).

Here the CDR3 is given as CASSMRAMYEQYF. DNA sequence: TGTGCCAGTAGTATGAGGGCTATGTACGAGCAGTACTTC. The chain joins TRBV19 to TRBJ2-7; TRBD2 might be the D gene, on 5 matching bases. From cysteine to phenylalanine, the CDR3 is 13 amino acids long. Only the CDR3 portion is preserved as DNA: 39 bases, with reading frame beginning at the first base. From a lookup of the germline V gene (reference sequence), CDR1 and CDR2 are LNHDA and SQIVND. At the junction V is shortened by 3 bases and J by 4 bases, with 10 bases in between.